The 30 T cell receptor beta chains given below trace back to one sample, sequenced in a study of blood T cells in healthy people across ages. It was with a sample-barcoded 5' primer and a J-beta primer mix that a second PCR of roughly 7 to 11 cycles was run. TCRdb reanalysed the 5' RACE reads using MiXCR and keeps one entry per CDR3 protein. The data hold fewer than 950,000 distinct CDR3 sequences, with approximately 35% observed a single time. What was sequenced was blood. The receptors were gathered from a man aged 18 to 30 in good health.

V and J are TRBV20-1 and TRBJ1-4; D gene uncertain. The germline V gene encodes CDR1 DFQATT and CDR2 SNEGSKA (reference sequence). With 4 bases removed from V and 0 bases from J, the gap between germline ends came to 9 bases. CDR3 length: 14 residues. The CDR3 sequence: CSAIDWATNEKLFF. The CDR3 coding sequence is TGCAGTGCTATTGACTGGGCAACTAATGAAAAACTGTTTTTT.

The chain is built from TRBV4-1 and TRBJ2-1; the D is unclear. TRBJ2-7 explains the end of the DNA better; the J call may be wrong. This CDR3 is built from 14 residues. The germline V gene encodes CDR1 MGHRA and CDR2 YSYEKL. CDR3 loop: CASSQGGIYNEQYF. CDR3 nucleotide sequence: TGCGCCAGCAGCCAAGGGGGAATCTACAATGAGCAGTACTTC.

A few counts support this clonotype. The genes are TRBV29-1 and TRBJ1-1; D is undetermined. Trimming pared 5 bases from V and 0 bases from J, leaving 7 bases between. Germline CDR1 reads SQVTM; CDR2 reads ANQGSEA. The CDR3 is 12 residues long. CDR3 DNA sequence: TGCAGCGTTACCGTAATGAACACTGAAGCTTTCTTT. This encodes CSVTVMNTEAFF.

As for this clonotype: Possible read error: a much larger clone is one base away. The chain joins TRBV12-3 or TRBV12-4 to TRBJ2-7; the match to TRBD2 covers 7 bases. This CDR3 comprises 14 residues. V trimming: 3 bases; J trimming: 10 bases; junction bases outside the gene matches: 12. CDR3: CASSFSSGVEAQYF. The CDR3 DNA reads as TGTGCCAGCAGTTTTTCTAGCGGAGTAGAGGCCCAGTACTTC.

This chain joins TRBV20-1 and TRBJ1-5, with 7 bases fitting TRBD1. There are 14 residues in the CDR3. Trimming took 3 bases from V and 7 from J; bases not matched to a gene: 9. The germline V gene has CDR1 DFQATT and CDR2 SNEGSKA (reference sequence). CDR3 DNA: TGCAGTGCTAGGTTCAGAGGGGGCGACCAGCCCCAGCATTTT. Encoded protein: CSARFRGGDQPQHF.

CDR3 sequence: CASSEDRGLGTQYF. The CDR3 coding sequence is TGTGCCAGCAGTGAGGACAGGGGGCTGGGGACCCAGTACTTC. The gene calls are TRBV25-1 and TRBJ2-5, with 11 nucleotides matching TRBD1. The CDR3 runs 14 residues. CDR1 is MGHDK, CDR2 SYGVNS, per germline. The V segment lost 3 bases and the J segment 7 bases; nucleotides outside the gene matches: 4. The whole variable domain, remainder taken from reference TRBV25-1 and TRBJ2-5, is EADIYQTPRYLVIGTGKKITLECSQTMGHDKMYWYQQDPGMELHLIHYSYGVNSTEKGDLSSESTVSRIRTEHFPLTLESARPSHTSQYLCASSEDRGLGTQYFGPGTRLLVL.

This clonotype has at least ten counts. The chain joins TRBV6-6 to TRBJ2-7, with 8 bases identical to TRBD2. The CDR3 consists of 14 residues. CDR1 and CDR2 from the germline V gene are MNHNY and SVGAGI (reference sequence). V shed 8 bases, J shed 0 bases, and the junction held 6 bases outside the gene matches. CDR3 amino acids: CASGTSGSSYEQYF. Here the CDR3 DNA reads TGTGCCAGCGGCACTAGCGGAAGCTCCTACGAGCAGTACTTC.

A few counts support this clonotype. CDR3 nucleotides: TGCGCCAGCAGCCAAGAGGGGAGGGGAAGCTCGAGAAACACCATATATTTT. As protein: CASSQEGRGSSRNTIYF. The chain joins TRBV4-3 to TRBJ1-3; perhaps TRBD1 as D (5 bases). V was trimmed by 0 bases and J by 5 bases, leaving 17 bases between them. This CDR3 region has 17 residues. In germline, CDR1 is LGHNA, CDR2 YSLEER.

This clonotype was seen many times. V usage is TRBV2 and J usage is TRBJ2-5; possibly TRBD2 for D (5 bases). Trimming removed 8 bases from V and 2 bases from J, with 15 bases in between. This CDR3 has 14 amino acids. Germline CDR1 and CDR2: SNHLY and FYNNEI. The DNA for the CDR3 is TGTGCCAGCCAGGAGCGGAGAAATCAAGAGACCCAGTACTTC. Its translation: CASQERRNQETQYF. The variable domain in full, with the rest retrieved from reference TRBV2 and TRBJ2-5, is EPEVTQTPSHQVTQMGQEVILRCVPISNHLYFYWYRQILGQKVEFLVSFYNNEISEKSEIFDDQFSVERPDGSNFTLKIRSTKLEDSAMYFCASQERRNQETQYFGPGTRLLVL.

The chain has TRBV20-1 and TRBJ2-4, with 10 positions matching TRBD1. The J call may be faulty, since TRBJ2-7 better matches the DNA end. This CDR3 comprises 16 residues. Germline assignment: CDR1 DFQATT and CDR2 SNEGSKA (reference sequence). The CDR3 protein is CSAMTIYGTGAYEQYF. The CDR3 DNA reads TGCAGTGCTATGACTATTTACGGGACAGGGGCCTACGAGCAGTACTTC.

This chain connects TRBV9 to TRBJ1-1; tentative D call: TRBD1 (6 bases). The CDR3 covers 15 residues. The V end was cut by 3 bases, the J end by 2 bases, with 14 bases between. The germline V gene has CDR1 SGDLS and CDR2 YYNGEE. This CDR3 reads CASSAGGHSNTEAFF. As DNA, the CDR3 is TGTGCCAGCAGCGCGGGGGGACACTCTAACACTGAAGCTTTCTTT. The variable domain in full, with the rest retrieved from reference TRBV9 and TRBJ1-1, is DSGVTQTPKHLITATGQRVTLRCSPRSGDLSVYWYQQSLDQGLQFLIQYYNGEERAKGNILERFSAQQFPDLHSELNLSSLELGDSALYFCASSAGGHSNTEAFFGQGTRLTVV.

This clonotype has just a few counts. The chain couples TRBV2 to TRBJ2-3; D may match TRBD1 or TRBD2 (5 bases each). The germline gives CDR1 SNHLY, CDR2 FYNNEI. V was pared by 8 bases and J by 5 bases, with 17 bases between. CDR3 length equals 14 residues. The CDR3 spells CASGVRDRRDTQYF. The CDR3, as DNA: TGTGCCAGCGGGGTCCGGGACCGACGAGATACGCAGTATTTT.

In this sample, this clonotype turned up a few times. The genes are TRBV6-1 and TRBJ2-7; 14 positions agree with TRBD2. After removal of 6 bases from V and 4 bases from J, the junction contained 8 bases not matched to a gene. The CDR3 consists of 16 residues. Germline V lookup: CDR1 MNHNS, CDR2 SASEGT. The CDR3 sequence: CASRTTSGGARYEQYF. Written as DNA, the CDR3 is TGTGCCAGCAGGACGACTAGCGGGGGGGCGAGATACGAGCAGTACTTC.

The sample holds one count of this clonotype. The genes are TRBV7-9 and TRBJ1-4; a possible D gene is TRBD1 (5 bases). The germline CDR1 and CDR2 sequences are SEHNR and FQNEAQ (reference sequence). V lost 3 bases and J lost 6, with 14 bases in between. The CDR3 totals 15 residues. CDR3 loop: CASSFGGTPDEKLFF. The CDR3 DNA reads as TGTGCCAGCAGCTTCGGAGGGACCCCCGATGAAAAACTGTTTTTT.

This clonotype was detected many times. This sequence joins TRBV18 and TRBJ2-1; D unclear. The CDR3 runs to 12 residues. V was shortened by 8 bases and J by 6 bases, with 11 bases between the two germline ends. CDR1 is KGHSH and CDR2 is LQKENI in the germline V gene. CDR3 region: CASSPLGNEQFF. The CDR3 nucleotides are TGTGCCAGCAGCCCGCTGGGCAATGAGCAGTTCTTC.

The chain has TRBV7-8 and TRBJ2-3; 10 bases line up with TRBD2. The V segment lost 1 base and the J segment 1 base; nucleotides outside the gene matches: 11. The germline V gene encodes CDR1 SGHVS and CDR2 FQNEAQ. The CDR3 runs to 19 residues. CDR3 in amino acids: CASSLGGALAGAGTDTQYF. The CDR3 DNA sequence: TGTGCCAGCAGCTTAGGGGGGGCTCTAGCGGGAGCCGGCACAGATACGCAGTATTTT.

This clonotype has a count of ten or more. The chain employs TRBV4-1 and TRBJ2-1, with D unclear. CDR3 size: 15 residues. Trimming shortened V by 1 base and J by 8 bases, and 15 bases separated the two germline ends. Germline-derived CDR1 and CDR2 are MGHRA and YSYEKL. The DNA of the CDR3 is TGCGCCAGCAGCCAAGTACCTAGACCGGGCGATGAGCAGTTCTTC. Amino acids: CASSQVPRPGDEQFF.

There are a few counts of this clonotype. The V call is TRBV10-3, the J call TRBJ2-3; 12 positions agree with TRBD1. Germline assignment: CDR1 ENHRY and CDR2 SYGVKD. The CDR3 contains 15 residues. DNA of the CDR3: TGTGTCACCTCTTCGGGACAGGGGGCCTCAGATACGCAGTATTTT. Translation gives CVTSSGQGASDTQYF.

The chain couples TRBV4-3 to TRBJ1-5; D unclear. Germline V gene data show CDR1 as LGHNA and CDR2 as YSLEER. The CDR3 sequence is 14 residues long. With 1 base removed from V and 7 bases from J, the gap between germline ends came to 11 bases. The CDR3 is CASSQGGGEQPQHF. The CDR3 nucleotides read TGCGCCAGCAGCCAAGGAGGTGGGGAACAGCCCCAGCATTTT.

The rearrangement links TRBV5-1 to TRBJ1-1; 7 bases are shared with TRBD1. J was trimmed by 5 bases and V by 2 bases; bases with no gene match: 6. Germline V gives CDR1 SGHRS, CDR2 YFSETQ. The CDR3 totals 14 residues. The CDR3 sequence: CASSLQGRQTEAFF. CDR3 DNA sequence: TGCGCCAGCAGCTTACAGGGGAGGCAGACTGAAGCTTTCTTT. Supplemented by reference TRBV5-1 and TRBJ1-1, the full variable domain reads KAGVTQTPRYLIKTRGQQVTLSCSPISGHRSVSWYQQTPGQGLQFLFEYFSETQRNKGNFPGRFSGRQFSNSRSEMNVSTLELGDSALYLCASSLQGRQTEAFFGQGTRLTVV.

This clonotype occurred many times. The V gene is TRBV12-3 or TRBV12-4, the J gene TRBJ1-2; D perhaps matches TRBD1 (6 bases). V shed 6 bases and J shed 9 bases, with 20 bases lying between them. This CDR3 is built from 14 residues. The CDR3 nucleotides read TGTGCCAGCAGCAGGGGCCCCACGACAGAGCGCTACACCTTC. Its protein is CASSRGPTTERYTF.

The chain combines TRBV9 with TRBJ1-2; 7 bases agree with TRBD1. Germline V gives CDR1 SGDLS, CDR2 YYNGEE. The CDR3 sequence is 14 residues long. The ends lost 4 bases at V and 3 bases at J; junction bases unmatched: 6. The CDR3 coding sequence is TGTGCCAGCAGCCAGGGGGTGTGGGACTATGGCTACACCTTC. It specifies CASSQGVWDYGYTF. Supplemented by reference TRBV9 and TRBJ1-2, the full variable domain reads DSGVTQTPKHLITATGQRVTLRCSPRSGDLSVYWYQQSLDQGLQFLIQYYNGEERAKGNILERFSAQQFPDLHSELNLSSLELGDSALYFCASSQGVWDYGYTFGSGTRLTVV.

This clonotype has more than one count but fewer than ten. A much larger clone lies one base from this, so it may be a read error. The chain is built from TRBV9 and TRBJ2-1; D is unresolved. The V gene lost 2 bases and the J gene lost 10 bases, with 13 bases spanning the gap. Germline CDR1 is SGDLS and CDR2 is YYNGEE. The length of the CDR3 is 13 residues. DNA of the CDR3: TGTGCCAGCAGCGTCGGTCTATCCTACGAGCAGTTCTTC. Encoded protein: CASSVGLSYEQFF.

This clonotype was picked up many times. The rearrangement uses TRBV12-3 or TRBV12-4 and TRBJ1-2; D gene unclear. Trimming cost V 4 bases and J 8 bases, with 14 bases left between them. This CDR3 is built from 13 residues. The CDR3 DNA reads as TGTGCCAGCAGTTACGGAGGAGGGTTCGGCTACACCTTC. It codes for CASSYGGGFGYTF.

Comments on this clonotype: It may be a read error: a sequence one base away is much more abundant. The gene calls are TRBV12-3 or TRBV12-4 and TRBJ2-3; weak D call: TRBD2 (6 bases). The CDR3 covers 14 residues. The CDR3 reads CVSRAGPSTDTQYF. In nucleotides, the CDR3 is TGTGTCAGCAGGGCGGGACCAAGCACAGATACGCAGTATTTT.

This clonotype was picked up many times. V and J are TRBV11-2 and TRBJ2-1; 10 nucleotides match TRBD1. Per germline, CDR1 SGHAT and CDR2 FQNNGV. This CDR3 is 17 amino acids long. Trimming took 5 bases from V and 7 from J; bases not matched to a gene: 14. The CDR3 sequence: CASSAPGTGVSRNEQFF. DNA of the CDR3: TGTGCCAGCAGCGCACCCGGGACAGGGGTTTCTCGGAATGAGCAGTTCTTC.

The V and J genes are TRBV20-1 and TRBJ2-7; 7 bases line up with TRBD1. The CDR3 loop spans 15 amino acids. Germline assignment: CDR1 DFQATT and CDR2 SNEGSKA (reference sequence). The trim removed 1 base at V and 3 bases at J, leaving 9 bases unmatched. CDR3 nucleotides: TGCAGTGCTAGAGGCCCAGGGGGATCCCACTACGAGCAGTACTTC. This gives the protein CSARGPGGSHYEQYF.

This clonotype was seen a handful of times. The CDR3: CASSYGDNSPLHF. The CDR3 DNA sequence: TGTGCCAGCAGCTACGGGGATAATTCACCCCTCCACTTT. J is TRBJ1-6 and V is TRBV11-1; D call uncertain. The CDR3 spans 13 residues. Trimming took off 4 bases at V and 5 bases at J, with 6 bases between the two ends. Per germline, CDR1 SGHAT and CDR2 FQDESV (reference sequence). Supplemented by reference TRBV11-1 and TRBJ1-6, the full variable domain reads EAEVAQSPRYKITEKSQAVAFWCDPISGHATLYWYRQILGQGPELLVQFQDESVVDDSQLPKDRFSAERLKGVDSTLKIQPAELGDSAMYLCASSYGDNSPLHFGNGTRLTVT.

The chain links TRBV12-3 or TRBV12-4 to TRBJ2-2, with 7 bases lining up with TRBD1. J gave up 6 bases and V 5 bases, and 3 bases lay outside the gene matches. The length of the CDR3 is 13 residues. CDR3 sequence (DNA): TGTGCCAGCAGTGACAGGGCCCCCGGGGAGCTGTTTTTT. It translates to CASSDRAPGELFF.

The chain recombines TRBV7-2 with TRBJ1-5; no reliable D call. The germline V gene has CDR1 SGHTA and CDR2 FQGNSA. The ends were cut back, 1 base at V and 0 bases at J, with 10 bases in the middle. The CDR3 contains 16 residues. CDR3 nucleotides: TGTGCCAGCAGCTTAGGGCTTTGGGATAGCAATCAGCCCCAGCATTTT. It translates to CASSLGLWDSNQPQHF.